This record concerns one T cell receptor (beta chain) sequence. V was clipped by 5 bases and J by 4 bases; unmatched bases: 15. The CDR3 sequence is 17 residues long. Germline V gene data show CDR1 as MNHNS and CDR2 as SASEGT. The data originate from a study of blood T cells in healthy people across ages. With a J-beta primer mix and a sample-barcoded 5' primer, a second PCR ran 7 to 11 cycles. TCRdb reprocessed the 5' RACE reads via MiXCR and lists one record per CDR3 protein. The sample consists of some 900,000 distinct CDR3 sequences, 45% to 50% of them appearing once. The sequencing input was blood. The source of this sequence is a young man in good health. This sequence joins TRBV6-1 and TRBJ2-3; 7 positions match TRBD1. The DNA for the CDR3 is TGTGCCAGCAGTCCCTATAAAATCGGGACAGAGGCAGATACGCAGTATTTT. It translates to CASSPYKIGTEADTQYF.